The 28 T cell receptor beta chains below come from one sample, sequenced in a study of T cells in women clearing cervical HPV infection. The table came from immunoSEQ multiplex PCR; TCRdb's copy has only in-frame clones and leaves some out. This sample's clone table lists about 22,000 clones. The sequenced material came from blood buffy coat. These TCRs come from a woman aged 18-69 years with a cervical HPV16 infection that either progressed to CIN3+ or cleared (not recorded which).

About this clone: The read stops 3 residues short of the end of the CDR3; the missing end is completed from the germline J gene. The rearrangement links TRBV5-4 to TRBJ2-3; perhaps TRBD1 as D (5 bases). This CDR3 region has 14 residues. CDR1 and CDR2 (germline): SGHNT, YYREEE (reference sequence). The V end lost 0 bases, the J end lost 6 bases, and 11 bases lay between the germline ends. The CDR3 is CASSLEGVGDTQYF. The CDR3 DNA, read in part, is TGTGCCAGCAGCTTGGAAGGGGTCGGCGATACG.

CDR3 DNA, as far as it was read: TGTGCCAGCAGCCTCCAGGGCTCGAGCACAGATACG. Protein sequence: CASSLQGSSTDT. The CDR3, in full, reads CASSLQGSSTDTQYF. The genes are TRBV7-9 and TRBJ2-3; possibly TRBD1 for D (5 bases). Read sequence stops 3 residues before the CDR3 end, and the germline J gene provides the missing end. Germline CDR1 and CDR2: SEHNR and FQNEAQ (reference sequence). The CDR3 is made up of 15 amino acids. Trimming shortened V by 5 bases and J by 0 bases, and 12 bases separated the two germline ends. The full variable domain, with the rest looked up from reference TRBV7-9 and TRBJ2-3, is DTGVSQNPRHKITKRGQNVTFRCDPISEHNRLYWYRQTLGQGPEFLTYFQNEAQLEKSRLLSDRFSAERPKGSFSTLEIQRTEQGDSAMYLCASSLQGSSTDTQYFGPGTRLTVL.

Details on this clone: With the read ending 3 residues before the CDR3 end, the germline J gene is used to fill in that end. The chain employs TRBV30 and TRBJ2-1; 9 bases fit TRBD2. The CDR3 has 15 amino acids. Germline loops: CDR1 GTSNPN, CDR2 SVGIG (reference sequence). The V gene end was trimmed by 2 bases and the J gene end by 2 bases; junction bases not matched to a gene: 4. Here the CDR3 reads CAWSPLAGPYNEQFF. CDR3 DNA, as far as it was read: TGTGCCTGGAGTCCCCTAGCGGGACCCTACAATGAG.

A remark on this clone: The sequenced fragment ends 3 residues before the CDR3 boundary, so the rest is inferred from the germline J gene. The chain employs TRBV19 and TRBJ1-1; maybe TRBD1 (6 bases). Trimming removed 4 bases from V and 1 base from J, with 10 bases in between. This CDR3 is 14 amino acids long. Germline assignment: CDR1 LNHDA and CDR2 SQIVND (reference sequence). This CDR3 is CASSRTGRNTEAFF. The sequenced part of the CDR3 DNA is TGTGCCAGTAGTAGAACAGGGCGGAACACTGAA. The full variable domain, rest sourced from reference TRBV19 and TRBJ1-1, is DGGITQSPKYLFRKEGQNVTLSCEQNLNHDAMYWYRQDPGQGLRLIYYSQIVNDFQKGDIAEGYSVSREKKESFPLTVTSAQKNPTAFYLCASSRTGRNTEAFFGQGTRLTVV.

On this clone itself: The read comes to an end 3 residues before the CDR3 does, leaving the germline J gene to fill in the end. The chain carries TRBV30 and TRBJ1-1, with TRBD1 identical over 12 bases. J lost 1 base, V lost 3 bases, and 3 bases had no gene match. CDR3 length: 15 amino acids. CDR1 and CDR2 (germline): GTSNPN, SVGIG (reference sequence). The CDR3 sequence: CAWRGQGARNTEAFF. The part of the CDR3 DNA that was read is TGTGCCTGGAGGGGACAGGGGGCTCGGAACACTGAA.

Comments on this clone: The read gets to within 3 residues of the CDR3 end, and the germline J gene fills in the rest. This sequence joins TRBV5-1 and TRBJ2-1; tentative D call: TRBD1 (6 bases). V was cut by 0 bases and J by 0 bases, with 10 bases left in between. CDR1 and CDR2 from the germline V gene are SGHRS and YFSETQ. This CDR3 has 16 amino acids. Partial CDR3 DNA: TGCGCCAGCAGCTTGGTTGGGGACAACTCCTACAATGAG. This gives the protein CASSLVGDNSYNE. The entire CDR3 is CASSLVGDNSYNEQFF.

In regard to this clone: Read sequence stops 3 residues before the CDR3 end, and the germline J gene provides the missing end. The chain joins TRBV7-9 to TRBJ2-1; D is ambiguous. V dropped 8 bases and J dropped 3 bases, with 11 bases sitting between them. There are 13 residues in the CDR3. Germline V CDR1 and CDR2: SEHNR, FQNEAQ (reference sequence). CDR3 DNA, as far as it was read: TGTGCCAGCGACTCAGCGAACTACAATGAG. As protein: CASDSANYNE. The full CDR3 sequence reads CASDSANYNEQFF.

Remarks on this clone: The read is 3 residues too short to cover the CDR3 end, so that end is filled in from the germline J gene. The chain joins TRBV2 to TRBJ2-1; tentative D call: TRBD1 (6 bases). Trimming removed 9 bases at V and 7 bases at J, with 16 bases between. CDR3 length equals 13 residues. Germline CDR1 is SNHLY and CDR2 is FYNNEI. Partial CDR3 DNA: TGTGCCAGTGGGGATACAGGGAATAATGAG. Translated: CASGDTGNNE. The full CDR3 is CASGDTGNNEQFF.

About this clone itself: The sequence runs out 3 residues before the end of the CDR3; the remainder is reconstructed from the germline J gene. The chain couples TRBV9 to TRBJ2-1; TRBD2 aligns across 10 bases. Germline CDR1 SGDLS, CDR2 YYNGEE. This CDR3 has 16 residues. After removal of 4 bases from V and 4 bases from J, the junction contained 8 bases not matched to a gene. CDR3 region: CASSSPLAGAYNEQFF. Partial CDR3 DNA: TGTGCCAGCAGCTCTCCCCTAGCGGGGGCTTACAATGAG.

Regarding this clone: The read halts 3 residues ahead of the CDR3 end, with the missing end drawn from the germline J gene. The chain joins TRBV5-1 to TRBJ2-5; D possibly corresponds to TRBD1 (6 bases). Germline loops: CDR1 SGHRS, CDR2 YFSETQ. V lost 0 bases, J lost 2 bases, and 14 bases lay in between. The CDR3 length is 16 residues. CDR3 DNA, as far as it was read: TGCGCCAGCAGCTTGGTATGGACAGAAGTACAAGAGACC. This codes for CASSLVWTEVQET. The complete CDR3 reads CASSLVWTEVQETQYF.

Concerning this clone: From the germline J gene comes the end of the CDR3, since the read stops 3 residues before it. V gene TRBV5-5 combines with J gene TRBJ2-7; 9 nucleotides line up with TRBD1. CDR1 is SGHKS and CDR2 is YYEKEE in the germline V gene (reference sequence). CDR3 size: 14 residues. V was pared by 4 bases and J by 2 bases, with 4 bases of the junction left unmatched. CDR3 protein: CASSLGQGAYEQYF. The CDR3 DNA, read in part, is TGTGCCAGCAGCCTGGGACAGGGTGCCTACGAG. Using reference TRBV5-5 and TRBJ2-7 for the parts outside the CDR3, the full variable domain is DAGVTQSPTHLIKTRGQQVTLRCSPISGHKSVSWYQQVLGQGPQFIFQYYEKEERGRGNFPDRFSARQFPNYSSELNVNALLLGDSALYLCASSLGQGAYEQYFGPGTRLTVT.

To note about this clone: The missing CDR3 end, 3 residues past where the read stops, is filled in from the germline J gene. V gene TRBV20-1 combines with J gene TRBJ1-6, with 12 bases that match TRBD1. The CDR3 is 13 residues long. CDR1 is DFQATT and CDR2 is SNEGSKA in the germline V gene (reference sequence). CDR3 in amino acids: CSAGTGGIGPLHF. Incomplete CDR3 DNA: TGCAGTGCTGGGACAGGGGGCATTGGGCCC.

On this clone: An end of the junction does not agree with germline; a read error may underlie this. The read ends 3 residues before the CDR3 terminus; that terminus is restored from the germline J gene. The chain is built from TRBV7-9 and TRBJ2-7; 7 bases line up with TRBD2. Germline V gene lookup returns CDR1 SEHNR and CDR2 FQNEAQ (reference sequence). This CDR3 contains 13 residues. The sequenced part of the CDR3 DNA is TGTACCAGCAGGGTGGGGGGGAACTACGAG. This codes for CTSRVGGNYE. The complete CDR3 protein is CTSRVGGNYEQYF.

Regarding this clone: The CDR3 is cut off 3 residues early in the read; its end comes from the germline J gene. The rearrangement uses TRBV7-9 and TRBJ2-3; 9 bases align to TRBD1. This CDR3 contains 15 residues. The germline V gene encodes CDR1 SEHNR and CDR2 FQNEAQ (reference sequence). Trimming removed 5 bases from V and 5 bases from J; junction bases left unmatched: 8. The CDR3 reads CASSIAGQGLDTQYF. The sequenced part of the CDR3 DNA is TGTGCCAGCAGCATCGCGGGACAGGGACTAGATACG.

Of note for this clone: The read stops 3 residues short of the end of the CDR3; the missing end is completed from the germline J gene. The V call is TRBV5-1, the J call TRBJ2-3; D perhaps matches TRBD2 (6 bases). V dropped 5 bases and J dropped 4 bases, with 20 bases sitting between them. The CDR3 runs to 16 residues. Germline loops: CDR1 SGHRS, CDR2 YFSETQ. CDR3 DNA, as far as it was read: TGCGCCAGCAGACGTAGCGGCAAAGGTGTCGCAGATACG. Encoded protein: CASRRSGKGVADT. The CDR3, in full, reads CASRRSGKGVADTQYF.

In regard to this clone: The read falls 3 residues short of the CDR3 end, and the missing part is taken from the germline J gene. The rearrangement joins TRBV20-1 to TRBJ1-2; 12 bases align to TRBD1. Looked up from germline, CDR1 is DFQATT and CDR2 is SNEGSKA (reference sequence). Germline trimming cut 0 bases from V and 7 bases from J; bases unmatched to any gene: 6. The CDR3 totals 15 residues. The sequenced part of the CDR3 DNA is TGCAGTGCTAGAGATCGGGACAGGGGGCGGCGTGGC. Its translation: CSARDRDRGRRG. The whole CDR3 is CSARDRDRGRRGYTF.

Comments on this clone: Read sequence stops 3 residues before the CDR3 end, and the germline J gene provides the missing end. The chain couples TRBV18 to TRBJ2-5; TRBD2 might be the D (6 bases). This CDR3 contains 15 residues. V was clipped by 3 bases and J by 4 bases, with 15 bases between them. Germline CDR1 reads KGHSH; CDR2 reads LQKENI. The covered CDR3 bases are TGTGCCAGCTCACCGCCGGGACGGGGGTCAGAGACC. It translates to CASSPPGRGSET. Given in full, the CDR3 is CASSPPGRGSETQYF.

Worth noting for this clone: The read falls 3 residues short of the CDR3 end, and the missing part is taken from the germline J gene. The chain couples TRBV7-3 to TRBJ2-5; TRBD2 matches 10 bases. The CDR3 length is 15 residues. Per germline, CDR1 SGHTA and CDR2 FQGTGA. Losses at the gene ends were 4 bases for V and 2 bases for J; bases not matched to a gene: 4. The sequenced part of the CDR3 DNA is TGTGCCAGCAGCTCGATAGCGGGAGGACAAGAGACC. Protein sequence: CASSSIAGGQET. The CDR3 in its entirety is CASSSIAGGQETQYF.

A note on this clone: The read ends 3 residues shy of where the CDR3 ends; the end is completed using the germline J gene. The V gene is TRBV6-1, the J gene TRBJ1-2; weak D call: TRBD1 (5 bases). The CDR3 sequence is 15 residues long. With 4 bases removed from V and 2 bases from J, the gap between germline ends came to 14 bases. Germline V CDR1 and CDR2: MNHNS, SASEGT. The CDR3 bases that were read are TGTGCCAGCAGTGCCCCGGGGGAAGCGAACTATGGC. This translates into CASSAPGEANYG. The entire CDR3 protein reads CASSAPGEANYGYTF.

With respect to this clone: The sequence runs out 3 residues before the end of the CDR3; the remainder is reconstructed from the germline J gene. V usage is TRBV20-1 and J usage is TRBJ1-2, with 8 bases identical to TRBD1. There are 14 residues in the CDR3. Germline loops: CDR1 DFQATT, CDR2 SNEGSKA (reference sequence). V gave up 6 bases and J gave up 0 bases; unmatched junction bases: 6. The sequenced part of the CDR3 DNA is TGCAGTGCCCCCGGGACAGGTTCTAACTATGGC. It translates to CSAPGTGSNYG. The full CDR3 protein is CSAPGTGSNYGYTF.

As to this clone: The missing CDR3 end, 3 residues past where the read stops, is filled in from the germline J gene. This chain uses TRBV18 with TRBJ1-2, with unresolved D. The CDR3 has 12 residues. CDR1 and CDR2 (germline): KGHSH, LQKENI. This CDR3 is CASSPTGATYTF. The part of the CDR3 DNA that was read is TGTGCCAGCTCACCCACTGGTGCTACC.

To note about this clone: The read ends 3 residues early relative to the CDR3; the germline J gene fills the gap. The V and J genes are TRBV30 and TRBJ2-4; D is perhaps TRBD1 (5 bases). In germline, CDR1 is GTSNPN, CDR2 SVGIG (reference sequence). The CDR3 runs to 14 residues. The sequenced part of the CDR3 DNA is TGTGCCTGGAGAACCCAGGGTCCCGGCTATGGT. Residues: CAWRTQGPGYG. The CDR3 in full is CAWRTQGPGYGQYF.

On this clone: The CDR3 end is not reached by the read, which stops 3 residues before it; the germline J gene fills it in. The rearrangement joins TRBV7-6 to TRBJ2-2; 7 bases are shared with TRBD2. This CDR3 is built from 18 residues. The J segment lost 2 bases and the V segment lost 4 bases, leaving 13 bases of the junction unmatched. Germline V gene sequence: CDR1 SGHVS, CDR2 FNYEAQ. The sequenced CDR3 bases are TGTGCCAGCAGCTCCTGGGGGGACCGGGAGGTCAACACCGGGGAG. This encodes CASSSWGDREVNTGE. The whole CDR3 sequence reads CASSSWGDREVNTGELFF.

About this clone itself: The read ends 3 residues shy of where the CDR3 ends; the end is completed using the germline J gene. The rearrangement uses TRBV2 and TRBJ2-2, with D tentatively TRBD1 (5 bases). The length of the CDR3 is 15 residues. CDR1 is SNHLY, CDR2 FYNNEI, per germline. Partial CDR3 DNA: TGTGCCAGCTCGTGGGGCTCTTCAACTAATGAAAAG. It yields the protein CASSWGSSTNEK. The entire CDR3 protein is CASSWGSSTNEKLFF.

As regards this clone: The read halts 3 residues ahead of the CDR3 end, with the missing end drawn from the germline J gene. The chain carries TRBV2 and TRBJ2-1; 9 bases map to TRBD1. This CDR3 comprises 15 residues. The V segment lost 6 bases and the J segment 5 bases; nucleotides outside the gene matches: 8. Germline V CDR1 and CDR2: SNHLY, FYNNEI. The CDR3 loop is CASRAGTGSHNEQFF. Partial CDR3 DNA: TGTGCCAGCAGGGCCGGGACAGGGAGCCACAATGAG. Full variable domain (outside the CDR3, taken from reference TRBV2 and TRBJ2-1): EPEVTQTPSHQVTQMGQEVILRCVPISNHLYFYWYRQILGQKVEFLVSFYNNEISEKSEIFDDQFSVERPDGSNFTLKIRSTKLEDSAMYFCASRAGTGSHNEQFFGPGTRLTVL.

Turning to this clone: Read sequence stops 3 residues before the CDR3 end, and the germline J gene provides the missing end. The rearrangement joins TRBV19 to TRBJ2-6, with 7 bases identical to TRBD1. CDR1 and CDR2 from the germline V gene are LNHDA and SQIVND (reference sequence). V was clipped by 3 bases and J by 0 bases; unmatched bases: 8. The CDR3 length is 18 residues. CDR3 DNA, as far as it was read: TGTGCCAGTAGTATTTCCGGACAGGTCCGCTCTGGGGCCAACGTC. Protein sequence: CASSISGQVRSGANV. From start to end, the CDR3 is CASSISGQVRSGANVLTF.

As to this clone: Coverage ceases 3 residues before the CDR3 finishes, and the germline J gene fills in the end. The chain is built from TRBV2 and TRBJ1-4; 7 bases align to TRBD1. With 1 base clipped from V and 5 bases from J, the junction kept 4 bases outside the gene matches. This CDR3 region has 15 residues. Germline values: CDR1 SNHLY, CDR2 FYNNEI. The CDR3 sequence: CASSEDRGANEKLFF. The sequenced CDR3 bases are TGTGCCAGCAGTGAAGACAGGGGCGCAAATGAAAAA.

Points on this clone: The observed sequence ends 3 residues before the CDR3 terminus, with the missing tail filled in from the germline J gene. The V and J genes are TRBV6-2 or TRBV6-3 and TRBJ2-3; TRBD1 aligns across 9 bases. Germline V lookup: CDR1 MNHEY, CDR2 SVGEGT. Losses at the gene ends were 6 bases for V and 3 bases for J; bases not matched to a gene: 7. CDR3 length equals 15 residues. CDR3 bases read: TGTGCCAGCAGCCCCCGGGACAGGGTAACAGATACG. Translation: CASSPRDRVTDT. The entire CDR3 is CASSPRDRVTDTQYF.